This record looks at one T cell receptor beta chain sequence and its context. This entry is derived from a study of shared T cell receptors in the human thymus. Data came from immunoSEQ multiplex PCR; TCRdb stores just in-frame clones and leaves some out. The sample has 600,000 to 900,000 clones, 80% to 90% seen once; the top ten hold over 0.008%. Separately, the same data were catalogued under a study of human thymus T cells. Turning to that study: Resections that were taken during corrective heart surgery supplied the thymus tissue. Thymic and blood repertoires appeared to show biased V and J gene usage. Related research reported highly overlapping thymic repertoires among unrelated individuals.

This clonotype was obtained from a girl under two years old with a congenital heart defect. The sequencing sample was made of thymocytes.

The CDR3 here is CASSYTPGQENTEAFF. As DNA, the CDR3 is TGTGCCAGCAGTTACACGCCAGGACAGGAGAACACTGAAGCTTTCTTT. The chain carries TRBV6-5 and TRBJ1-1, with 7 positions matching TRBD1. The CDR3 extends over 16 amino acids. The V segment lost 2 bases and the J segment 1 base; nucleotides outside the gene matches: 7. CDR1 MNHEY and CDR2 SVGAGI come from the germline V gene.